The rows below give T cell receptor beta chains drawn from one sample of a study of blood T cells in healthy people across ages. TCRdb re-analysed the 5' RACE reads in MiXCR, keeping a single row per CDR3 protein. This table has around 1,000,000 distinct CDR3 sequences, about 25% appearing once. The same sample was also studied in work on T cells of mothers and their children.

Sequenced: blood. The origin of the receptors is a girl aged 2-10 years in good health. Each CDR3 is given with its conserved first and last residue. Fields, in order: V gene, CDR3 protein.

V gene: TRBV5-6
CDR3 protein: CASSTNFNEQFF

V gene: TRBV7-6
CDR3 protein: CASTVGGIGSYEQYF

V gene: TRBV10-3
CDR3 protein: CAISEPEPSYGYTF

V gene: TRBV28
CDR3 protein: CASSLSGLLSSYNSPLHF

V gene: TRBV28
CDR3 protein: CASSEFNPAQETQYF

V gene: TRBV4-1
CDR3 protein: CASSPGQFSGYEQYF

V gene: TRBV7-2
CDR3 protein: CASSPRTSGTQYF

V gene: TRBV20-1
CDR3 protein: CSARDPRGTLPGYTF

V gene: TRBV12-3/TRBV12-4
CDR3 protein: CASSVDGGPEQYF

V gene: TRBV14
CDR3 protein: CASSHSRRQGKNGETQYF

V gene: TRBV7-8
CDR3 protein: CASSPGTGAGNYEQYF

V gene: TRBV7-9
CDR3 protein: CASSLATGSASNALF

V gene: TRBV7-9
CDR3 protein: CASSLVLGSGTQYF

V gene: TRBV6-1
CDR3 protein: CASSGGGGNQPQHF

V gene: TRBV12-3/TRBV12-4
CDR3 protein: CASSLRGTGQLFF

V gene: TRBV2
CDR3 protein: CASSVEMAQYF

V gene: TRBV29-1
CDR3 protein: CSVEGGLIREQFF

V gene: TRBV12-5
CDR3 protein: CASGLGRLYEQYF

V gene: TRBV7-9
CDR3 protein: CASSLPGVNTGELFF

V gene: TRBV6-2/TRBV6-3
CDR3 protein: CASSSGTPGELFF

V gene: TRBV29-1
CDR3 protein: CSALDGRHEKLFF

V gene: TRBV2
CDR3 protein: CASGRGNSGNTIYF

V gene: TRBV3-1
CDR3 protein: CASSQDLAGALFF

V gene: TRBV19
CDR3 protein: CASSPGWGEQFF

V gene: TRBV29-1
CDR3 protein: CSALGGGVSNTGELFF

V gene: TRBV29-1
CDR3 protein: CSGTDTMYEQYF

V gene: TRBV7-2
CDR3 protein: CASSLAANQPQHF

V gene: TRBV29-1
CDR3 protein: CSVTSGRGAGANVLTF

V gene: TRBV6-5
CDR3 protein: CASSEDGSLAKNIQYF

V gene: TRBV2
CDR3 protein: CASSHNRDRGENEQFF

V gene: TRBV3-1
CDR3 protein: CASSQDGGYGYTF

V gene: TRBV2
CDR3 protein: CASSPWTNRENIQYF

V gene: TRBV5-1
CDR3 protein: CASREQGALGYTF

V gene: TRBV7-2
CDR3 protein: CASSLGGQGGTDTQYF

V gene: TRBV27
CDR3 protein: CASRQGLGNEKLFF

V gene: TRBV10-3
CDR3 protein: CAIGIREEVEEQYF

V gene: TRBV4-3
CDR3 protein: CASSQDREQGLDEQFF

V gene: TRBV4-1
CDR3 protein: CASSQDLGRALDTIYF

V gene: TRBV7-2
CDR3 protein: CASSLEIRETQYF

V gene: TRBV7-9
CDR3 protein: CASSPLRLAGAIQYF

V gene: TRBV12-3/TRBV12-4
CDR3 protein: CASSLWGQGQGSYNEQFF